This T cell receptor beta chain was obtained from a study of blood T cell repertoires in COVID-19. Study summary: In each case, the material was cDNA or gDNA derived from T cells, B-cell-depleted T cells, or PBMCs.

Profiling relied on immunoSEQ multiplex PCR, and the TCRdb table lists in-frame clones only, not all of them. The repertoire holds about 99,000 clones, with 89% as singletons. The CDR3 covers 13 residues. Germline V CDR1 and CDR2: KGHSH, LQKENI. Deletions cut 0 bases from V and 5 bases from J, with 7 bases between. Sequencing was carried out using peripheral blood. The V call is TRBV18, the J call TRBJ2-5, with D maybe TRBD1 (5 bases). This receptor was identified in a woman aged 60-70 years with acute or convalescent COVID-19. In DNA, the CDR3 is TGTGCCAGCTCACCACCGGGGCGGGAGACCCAGTACTTC. This sequence encodes CASSPPGRETQYF.